Following are 32 T cell receptor beta chains from one sample sequenced in a study of CD8 T cells in Susac syndrome. It was with random hexamers that about 0.45 to 1 ug RNA was reverse transcribed. TCRdb recomputed calls from the immunoSEQ multiplex PCR reads with MiXCR, one row per CDR3 protein. The table has around 45,000 distinct CDR3 sequences, 80% to 95% seen once. The specimen sequenced was CD8+ T cells from PBMCs. The receptor set was obtained from a human donor in good health.

The chain uses TRBV5-8 and TRBJ2-2; D may match TRBD1 or TRBD2 (5 bases each). This CDR3 is built from 15 residues. Germline V gene lookup returns CDR1 SGHTS and CDR2 YDEGEE. Trimming stripped 4 bases from V and 0 bases from J, with 10 bases between. In DNA, the CDR3 is TGTGCCAGCAGCCGGGACGGAGCGAACACCGGGGAGCTGTTTTTT. Translation: CASSRDGANTGELFF.

J is TRBJ2-1 and V is TRBV2; TRBD1 agrees at 11 bases. V lost 6 bases, J lost 3 bases, and 4 bases stayed unmatched. The germline CDR1 and CDR2 sequences are SNHLY and FYNNEI. This CDR3 has 15 residues. CDR3 in amino acids: CASRGQGEFYNEQFF. The CDR3 bases are TGTGCCAGCAGGGGACAGGGGGAATTCTACAATGAGCAGTTCTTC.

In its sample, this clonotype was seen once. The J gene is TRBJ2-7, the V gene TRBV28, with TRBD2 identical over 8 bases. After removal of 6 bases from V and 2 bases from J, the junction contained 9 bases not matched to a gene. There are 15 residues in the CDR3. Germline-derived CDR1 and CDR2 are MDHEN and SYDVKM. CDR3 region: CASSPLISGTYEQYF. CDR3 nucleotides: TGTGCCAGCAGCCCTCTTATTAGCGGGACCTACGAGCAGTACTTC.

The chain couples TRBV7-9 to TRBJ2-1, with 11 positions matching TRBD2. From germline, CDR1 is SEHNR and CDR2 FQNEAQ (reference sequence). Trimming cost V 5 bases and J 9 bases; bases outside gene matches: 15. The CDR3 is 17 residues long. CDR3 DNA: TGTGCCAGCAGCCCGCCCGGGATAGCGGGAGGGTGGAGTGAGCAGTTCTTC. Translating gives CASSPPGIAGGWSEQFF.

The chain uses TRBV28 and TRBJ2-2; D is unresolved. Trimming shortened V by 3 bases and J by 1 base, and 9 bases separated the two germline ends. Germline V gene lookup returns CDR1 MDHEN and CDR2 SYDVKM. The CDR3 extends over 15 amino acids. The CDR3, as DNA: TGTGCCAGCAGTTTCCATAGGAGGAACACCGGGGAGCTGTTTTTT. Protein product: CASSFHRRNTGELFF.

The chain couples TRBV29-1 to TRBJ2-7; D is possibly TRBD1 (6 bases). V dropped 0 bases and J dropped 2 bases, with 11 bases sitting between them. Germline V CDR1 and CDR2: SQVTM, ANQGSEA. There are 14 residues in the CDR3. This CDR3 is CSVEDPGHPYEQYF. The DNA of the CDR3 is TGCAGCGTTGAAGATCCGGGACATCCCTACGAGCAGTACTTC.

This clonotype is a singleton in its sample. This chain joins TRBV29-1 and TRBJ2-1; D could derive from TRBD1 or TRBD2 (5 bases each). Trimming removed 8 bases at V and 1 base at J, with 18 bases between. CDR3 length equals 15 residues. Germline V gene data show CDR1 as SQVTM and CDR2 as ANQGSEA. This chain's CDR3 is CSPRDARESYNEQFF. Here the CDR3 DNA reads TGCAGCCCACGGGACGCCAGGGAGTCCTACAATGAGCAGTTCTTC.

This clonotype was detected once. The chain combines TRBV6-2 or TRBV6-3 with TRBJ2-1; TRBD2 agrees at 7 bases. With 3 bases clipped from V and 2 bases from J, the junction kept 4 bases outside the gene matches. The CDR3 spans 15 residues. Germline V lookup: CDR1 MNHEY, CDR2 SVGEGT. The DNA of the CDR3 is TGTGCCAGCAGTTATTCGAGCGGGACCTACAATGAGCAGTTCTTC. Residues: CASSYSSGTYNEQFF.

The chain couples TRBV5-1 to TRBJ2-2; TRBD2 might be the D (6 bases). CDR1 SGHRS and CDR2 YFSETQ come from the germline V gene. V lost 0 bases and J 7 bases, leaving 16 bases between the germline ends. The CDR3 has 16 residues. The CDR3 DNA sequence: TGCGCCAGCAGCTTGGTGGCCAGCGGGCTTAACGGGGAGCTGTTTTTT. It yields the protein CASSLVASGLNGELFF.

In this sample, this clonotype turned up a few times. The chain links TRBV5-6 to TRBJ1-1, with no clear D. V was clipped by 0 bases and J by 0 bases, with 3 bases between them. CDR3 length equals 13 residues. The V gene's germline CDR1 is SGHDT and CDR2 YYEEEE. For the CDR3, the DNA is TGTGCCAGCAGCTTGGGGCTGAACACTGAAGCTTTCTTT. Translated, it gives CASSLGLNTEAFF.

This clonotype has a handful of counts. The chain joins TRBV24-1 to TRBJ1-2, with 7 nucleotides matching TRBD1. This CDR3 region has 14 residues. V gave up 3 bases and J gave up 1 base; unmatched junction bases: 1. Germline CDR1 and CDR2: KGHDR and SFDVKD. CDR3 loop: CATSDGDSNYGYTF. The CDR3 coding sequence is TGTGCCACCAGTGATGGGGACAGTAACTATGGCTACACCTTC.

V gene TRBV7-9 combines with J gene TRBJ2-7, with 7 bases identical to TRBD1. The J segment lost 7 bases and the V segment lost 4 bases, leaving 13 bases of the junction unmatched. The CDR3 sequence is 15 residues long. Per the germline V gene, CDR1 is SEHNR and CDR2 is FQNEAQ (reference sequence). The CDR3 DNA reads as TGTGCCAGCAGCTCGACACCGGACAGGCAGGGAGAGCAGTACTTC. As protein: CASSSTPDRQGEQYF.

The chain combines TRBV5-1 with TRBJ2-3, with TRBD2 matching over 7 bases. The CDR3 contains 16 residues. From germline, CDR1 is SGHRS and CDR2 YFSETQ. The trim removed 0 bases at V and 2 bases at J, leaving 6 bases unmatched. The CDR3 DNA reads TGCGCCAGCAGCTTGGTGTCTAGCGGACTCACAGATACGCAGTATTTT. Protein: CASSLVSSGLTDTQYF.

The CDR3 loop reads CAISVGTSGQETQYF. The CDR3 bases are TGTGCCATCAGTGTGGGGACTAGCGGCCAAGAGACCCAGTACTTC. The chain carries TRBV10-3 and TRBJ2-5; 11 bases are a match to TRBD2. This CDR3 comprises 15 residues. In germline, CDR1 is ENHRY, CDR2 SYGVKD. The ends lost 4 bases at V and 1 base at J; junction bases unmatched: 2.

V gene TRBV2 combines with J gene TRBJ2-3, with D possibly TRBD2 on 5 matching bases. Germline V gives CDR1 SNHLY, CDR2 FYNNEI. The V end lost 2 bases, the J end lost 3 bases, and 12 bases lay between the germline ends. There are 15 residues in the CDR3. The CDR3 DNA sequence: TGTGCCAGCAGTGAAACTAGGGCTGGGACAGATACGCAGTATTTT. This encodes CASSETRAGTDTQYF.

This clonotype is a singleton in its sample. The genes are TRBV29-1 and TRBJ2-3; tentatively, D is TRBD2 (6 bases). The CDR3 has 15 amino acids. V was clipped by 4 bases and J by 3 bases, with 17 bases between them. Germline CDR1 is SQVTM and CDR2 is ANQGSEA. CDR3: CSVGGVERKTDTQYF. CDR3 DNA sequence: TGCAGCGTTGGGGGGGTTGAGCGGAAGACAGATACGCAGTATTTT.

This sequence joins TRBV7-9 and TRBJ2-7; tentative D call: TRBD1 (5 bases). Germline CDR1 and CDR2: SEHNR and FQNEAQ (reference sequence). The CDR3 sequence is 12 residues long. V was shortened by 10 bases and J by 5 bases, with 15 bases between the two germline ends. As DNA, the CDR3 is TGTGCCACCTCGGACAAGACCCACGAGCAGTACTTC. Its protein is CATSDKTHEQYF.

The gene calls are TRBV5-1 and TRBJ2-7; 12 bases are shared with TRBD2. Per germline, CDR1 SGHRS and CDR2 YFSETQ. The V and J ends lost 4 bases and 2 bases, in that order; junction bases with no gene match: 4. The CDR3 spans 15 residues. The CDR3 DNA follows: TGCGCCAGCAGCATTGGACTAGCGGGAACCTACGAGCAGTACTTC. This gives the protein CASSIGLAGTYEQYF.

This CDR3 reads CASSFSSYEQYF. The CDR3 nucleotides are TGTGCCAGCAGCTTCTCCTCCTACGAGCAGTACTTC. V usage is TRBV13 and J usage is TRBJ2-7; D remains ambiguous. This CDR3 has 12 residues. CDR1 is PRHDT, CDR2 FYEKMQ, per germline (reference sequence). With 3 bases removed from V and 0 bases from J, the gap between germline ends came to 3 bases. Full variable domain (remainder filled in from reference TRBV13 and TRBJ2-7): AAGVIQSPRHLIKEKRETATLKCYPIPRHDTVYWYQQGPGQDPQFLISFYEKMQSDKGSIPDRFSAQQFSDYHSELNMSSLELGDSALYFCASSFSSYEQYFGPGTRLTVT.

The chain employs TRBV12-3 or TRBV12-4 and TRBJ2-1; 11 bases match TRBD2. The CDR3 contains 16 residues. Trimming at V came to 3 bases and at J to 4 bases, leaving 5 bases not matched to a gene. The CDR3 nucleotides read TGTGCCAGCAGTTTGGGACTAGCGGAACTATACAATGAGCAGTTCTTC. This encodes CASSLGLAELYNEQFF.

The chain has TRBV12-3 or TRBV12-4 and TRBJ2-7, with 8 bases aligning to TRBD2. The CDR3 runs to 14 residues. Trimming at V came to 4 bases and at J to 6 bases, leaving 8 bases not matched to a gene. CDR3 DNA: TGTGCCAGCAGTTCCGCGGGGGGCGAGGGCGAGCAGTACTTC. Residues: CASSSAGGEGEQYF.

The chain combines TRBV29-1 with TRBJ2-1, with 7 bases aligning to TRBD2. The ends lost 8 bases at V and 9 bases at J; junction bases unmatched: 13. The CDR3 totals 13 residues. CDR1 is SQVTM and CDR2 is ANQGSEA in the germline V gene. CDR3 DNA: TGCAGCTTAGAGGGCGGGAGTTTGGGTGAGCAGTTCTTC. This encodes CSLEGGSLGEQFF.

This clonotype was counted only a few times. The J gene is TRBJ2-7, the V gene TRBV29-1, with TRBD1 identical over 7 bases. From germline, CDR1 is SQVTM and CDR2 ANQGSEA. The ends lost 1 base at V and 7 bases at J; junction bases unmatched: 7. This CDR3 is built from 13 residues. CDR3: CSVEGVTGREQYF. The CDR3 nucleotides read TGCAGCGTTGAAGGAGTGACAGGGAGAGAGCAGTACTTC.

CDR3 DNA: TGTGCCAGCAGTTTTACAACAGGTGAAAAACTGTTTTTT. Translation: CASSFTTGEKLFF. This rearrangement joins TRBV27 to TRBJ1-4, with D perhaps matching TRBD1 (5 bases). Germline CDR1 MNHEY, CDR2 SMNVEV (reference sequence). This CDR3 is built from 13 residues. Trimming took off 3 bases at V and 7 bases at J, with 9 bases between the two ends.

V usage is TRBV19 and J usage is TRBJ2-1; possible D gene TRBD2, 6 bases. This CDR3 comprises 14 residues. V lost 2 bases to trimming and J lost 10 bases, with 15 bases between them. The V gene's germline CDR1 is LNHDA and CDR2 SQIVND (reference sequence). CDR3 nucleotides: TGTGCCAGTAGTATAATCGGCGGGACCACCGAGCAGTTCTTC. This codes for CASSIIGGTTEQFF. The whole variable domain, filled in from reference TRBV19 and TRBJ2-1, reads DGGITQSPKYLFRKEGQNVTLSCEQNLNHDAMYWYRQDPGQGLRLIYYSQIVNDFQKGDIAEGYSVSREKKESFPLTVTSAQKNPTAFYLCASSIIGGTTEQFFGPGTRLTVL.

The chain links TRBV28 to TRBJ2-5; D unresolved. V lost 3 bases and J lost 7, with 12 bases in between. Germline lookup yields CDR1 MDHEN and CDR2 SYDVKM. The CDR3 consists of 13 residues. The CDR3 reads CASSLGAWGTQYF. The CDR3 DNA follows: TGTGCCAGCAGTTTGGGCGCTTGGGGGACCCAGTACTTC.

This clonotype appeared once. The chain employs TRBV29-1 and TRBJ2-6; D remains ambiguous. CDR1 SQVTM and CDR2 ANQGSEA come from the germline V gene. CDR3 size: 13 residues. V was cut by 6 bases and J by 3 bases, with 9 bases left in between. This chain's CDR3 is CSVGLGGANVLTF. In nucleotides, the CDR3 is TGCAGCGTCGGATTAGGTGGGGCCAACGTCCTGACTTTC.

The chain has TRBV2 and TRBJ2-1; 11 bases match TRBD2. The CDR3 sequence is 15 residues long. CDR1 and CDR2 (germline): SNHLY, FYNNEI. V was clipped by 8 bases and J by 3 bases; unmatched bases: 6. For the CDR3, the DNA is TGTGCCAGCCCCGCCGGGACTAGCGGCTACAATGAGCAGTTCTTC. This codes for CASPAGTSGYNEQFF.

V usage is TRBV4-1 and J usage is TRBJ2-7; 7 positions match TRBD2. CDR3 length: 16 residues. The trim removed 0 bases at V and 3 bases at J, leaving 8 bases unmatched. Germline-derived CDR1 and CDR2 are MGHRA and YSYEKL. The CDR3 region has the DNA TGCGCCAGCAGCCAAGATGGGAGCGGGATCTTCTACGAGCAGTACTTC. Translated: CASSQDGSGIFYEQYF.

The chain recombines TRBV6-5 with TRBJ1-1; D is unclear. Germline loops: CDR1 MNHEY, CDR2 SVGAGI. The CDR3 has 14 amino acids. The ends were cut back, 4 bases at V and 3 bases at J, with 12 bases in the middle. The CDR3: CASSSSLADTEAFF. CDR3 nucleotides: TGTGCCAGCAGTTCTTCCCTCGCGGACACTGAAGCTTTCTTT.

This clonotype showed up just a few times. The chain is built from TRBV29-1 and TRBJ2-7; D is ambiguous. CDR1 is SQVTM, CDR2 ANQGSEA, per germline. V dropped 3 bases and J dropped 3 bases, with 6 bases sitting between them. This CDR3 is 11 amino acids long. The CDR3 region has the DNA TGCAGCGTTGAGGACCTCTACGAGCAGTACTTC. Translation gives CSVEDLYEQYF.

The genes are TRBV4-1 and TRBJ2-7; D is possibly TRBD1 (5 bases). This CDR3 has 13 residues. V was clipped by 4 bases and J by 4 bases, with 11 bases between them. CDR1 is MGHRA and CDR2 is YSYEKL in the germline V gene. CDR3 sequence (DNA): TGCGCCAGCAGCCCGCTCCACAGGTACGAGCAGTACTTC. Its protein is CASSPLHRYEQYF.